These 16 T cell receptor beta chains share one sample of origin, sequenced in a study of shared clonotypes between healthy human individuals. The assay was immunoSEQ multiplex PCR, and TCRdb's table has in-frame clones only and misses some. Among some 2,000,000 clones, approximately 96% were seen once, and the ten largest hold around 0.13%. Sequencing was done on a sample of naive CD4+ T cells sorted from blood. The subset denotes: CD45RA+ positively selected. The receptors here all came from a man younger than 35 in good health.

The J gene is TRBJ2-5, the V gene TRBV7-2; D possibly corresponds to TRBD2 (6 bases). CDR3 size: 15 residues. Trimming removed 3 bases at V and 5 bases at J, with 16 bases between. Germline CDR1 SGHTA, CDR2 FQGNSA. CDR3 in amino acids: CASSFNSGVRETQYF. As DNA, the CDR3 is TGTGCCAGCAGCTTTAACTCGGGAGTAAGGGAGACCCAGTACTTC.

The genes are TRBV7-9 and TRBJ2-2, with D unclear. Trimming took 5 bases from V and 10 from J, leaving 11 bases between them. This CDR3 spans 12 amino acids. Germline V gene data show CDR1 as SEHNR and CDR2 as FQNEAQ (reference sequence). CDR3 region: CASSPRGEELFF. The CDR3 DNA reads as TGTGCCAGCAGCCCCCGAGGAGAGGAGCTGTTTTTT.

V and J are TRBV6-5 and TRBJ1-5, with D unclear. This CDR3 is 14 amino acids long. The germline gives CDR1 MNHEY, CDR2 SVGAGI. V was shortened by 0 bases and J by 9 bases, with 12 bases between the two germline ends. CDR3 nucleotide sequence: TGTGCCAGCAGTTACTCGACTAAAAAGGGGCCCCAGCATTTT. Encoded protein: CASSYSTKKGPQHF.

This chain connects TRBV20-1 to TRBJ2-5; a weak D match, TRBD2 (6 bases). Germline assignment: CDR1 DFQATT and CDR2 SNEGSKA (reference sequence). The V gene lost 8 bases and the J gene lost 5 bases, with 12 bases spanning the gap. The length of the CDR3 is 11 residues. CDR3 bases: TGCAGTAGGGTGGCGGGGGAGACCCAGTACTTC. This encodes CSRVAGETQYF.

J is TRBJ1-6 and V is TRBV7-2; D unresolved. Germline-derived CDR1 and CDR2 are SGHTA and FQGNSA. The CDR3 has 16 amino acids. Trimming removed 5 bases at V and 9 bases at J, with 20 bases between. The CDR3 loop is CASSQNYQALGSPLHF. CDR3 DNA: TGTGCCAGCAGCCAAAACTACCAAGCCCTCGGTTCACCCCTCCACTTT.

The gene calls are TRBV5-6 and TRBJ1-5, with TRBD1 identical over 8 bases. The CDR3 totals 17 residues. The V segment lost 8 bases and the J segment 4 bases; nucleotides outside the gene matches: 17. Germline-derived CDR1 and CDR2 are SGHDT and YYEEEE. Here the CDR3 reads CARGGPSRDRTNQPQHF. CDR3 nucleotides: TGTGCCAGGGGGGGCCCGTCGAGGGACAGGACTAATCAGCCCCAGCATTTT.

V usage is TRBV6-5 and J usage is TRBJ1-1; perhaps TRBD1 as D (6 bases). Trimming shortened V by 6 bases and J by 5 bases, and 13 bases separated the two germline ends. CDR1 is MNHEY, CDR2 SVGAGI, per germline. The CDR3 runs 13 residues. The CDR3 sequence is CASSPRRGTEAFF. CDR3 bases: TGTGCCAGCAGCCCCAGGAGGGGGACTGAAGCTTTCTTT.

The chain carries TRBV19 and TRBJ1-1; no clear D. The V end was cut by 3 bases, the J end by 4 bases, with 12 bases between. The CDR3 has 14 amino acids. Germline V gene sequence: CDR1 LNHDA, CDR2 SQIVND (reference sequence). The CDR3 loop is CASSISYRSTEAFF. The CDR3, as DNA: TGTGCCAGTAGTATTTCCTACAGAAGCACTGAAGCTTTCTTT.

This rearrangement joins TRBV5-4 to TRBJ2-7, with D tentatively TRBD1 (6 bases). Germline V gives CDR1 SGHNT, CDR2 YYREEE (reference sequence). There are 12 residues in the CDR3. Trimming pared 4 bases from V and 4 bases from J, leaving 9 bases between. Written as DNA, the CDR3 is TGTGCCAGCAGCATGGACAGTTACGAGCAGTACTTC. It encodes CASSMDSYEQYF.

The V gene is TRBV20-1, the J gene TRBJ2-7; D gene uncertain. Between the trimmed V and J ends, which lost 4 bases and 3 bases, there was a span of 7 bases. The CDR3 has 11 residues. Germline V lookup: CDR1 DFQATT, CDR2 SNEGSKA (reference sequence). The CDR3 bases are TGCAGTGCTAAAATCGACTACGAGCAGTACTTC. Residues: CSAKIDYEQYF.

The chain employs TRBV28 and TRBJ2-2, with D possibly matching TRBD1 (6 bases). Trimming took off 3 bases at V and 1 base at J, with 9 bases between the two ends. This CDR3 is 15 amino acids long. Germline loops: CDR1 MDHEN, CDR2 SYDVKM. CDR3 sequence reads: CASSFLGQNTGELFF. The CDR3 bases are TGTGCCAGCAGTTTTCTGGGACAGAACACCGGGGAGCTGTTTTTT.

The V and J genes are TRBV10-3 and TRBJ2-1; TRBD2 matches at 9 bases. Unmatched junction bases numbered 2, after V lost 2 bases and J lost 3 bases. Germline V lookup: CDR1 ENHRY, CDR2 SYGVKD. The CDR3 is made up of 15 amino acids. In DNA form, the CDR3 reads TGTGCCATCAGTGAGACTAGCGGGCTCTACAATGAGCAGTTCTTC. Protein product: CAISETSGLYNEQFF.

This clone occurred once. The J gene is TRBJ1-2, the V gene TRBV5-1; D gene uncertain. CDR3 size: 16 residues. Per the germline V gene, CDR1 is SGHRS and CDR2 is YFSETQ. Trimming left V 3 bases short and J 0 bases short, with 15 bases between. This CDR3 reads CASSSKTGPANYGYTF. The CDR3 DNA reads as TGCGCCAGCAGCTCCAAGACCGGTCCCGCTAACTATGGCTACACCTTC.

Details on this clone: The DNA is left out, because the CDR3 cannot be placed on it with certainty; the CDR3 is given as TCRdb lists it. The CDR3 loop reads CASILGQGTYEQYF. The chain has TRBV6-1 and TRBJ2-7; TRBD1, as called in the table, went unchecked against the DNA. CDR1 and CDR2 from the germline V gene are MNHNS and SASEGT. The CDR3 comprises 14 residues, both ends counted.

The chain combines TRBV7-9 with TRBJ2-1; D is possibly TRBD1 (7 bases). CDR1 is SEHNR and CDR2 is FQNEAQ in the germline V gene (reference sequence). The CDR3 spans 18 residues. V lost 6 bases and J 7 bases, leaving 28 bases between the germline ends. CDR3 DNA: TGTGCCAGCAGAATTTTCCCCCAGGGGGGCCTAAAGCGGAATGAGCAGTTCTTC. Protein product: CASRIFPQGGLKRNEQFF.

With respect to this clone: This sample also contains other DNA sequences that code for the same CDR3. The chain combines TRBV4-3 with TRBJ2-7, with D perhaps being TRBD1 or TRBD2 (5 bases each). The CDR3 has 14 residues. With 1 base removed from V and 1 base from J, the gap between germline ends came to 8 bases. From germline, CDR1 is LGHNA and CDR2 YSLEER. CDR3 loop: CASSQGGRSYEQYF. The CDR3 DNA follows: TGCGCCAGCAGCCAAGGGGGACGGTCCTACGAGCAGTACTTC.